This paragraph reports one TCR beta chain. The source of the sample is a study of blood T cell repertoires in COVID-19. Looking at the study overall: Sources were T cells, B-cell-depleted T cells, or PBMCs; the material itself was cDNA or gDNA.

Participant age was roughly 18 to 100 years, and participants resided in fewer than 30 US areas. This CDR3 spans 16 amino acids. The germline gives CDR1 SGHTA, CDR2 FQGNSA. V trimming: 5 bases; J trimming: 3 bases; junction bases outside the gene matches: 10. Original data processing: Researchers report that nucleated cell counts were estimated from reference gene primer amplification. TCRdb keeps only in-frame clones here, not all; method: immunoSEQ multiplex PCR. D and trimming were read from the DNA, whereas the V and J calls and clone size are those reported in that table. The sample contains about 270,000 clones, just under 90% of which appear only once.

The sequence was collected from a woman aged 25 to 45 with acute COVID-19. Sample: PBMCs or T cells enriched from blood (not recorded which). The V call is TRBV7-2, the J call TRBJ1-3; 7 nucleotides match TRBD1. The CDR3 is CASSLRQGLIGNTIYF. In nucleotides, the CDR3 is TGTGCCAGCAGCCTAAGACAGGGTCTAATTGGAAACACCATATATTTT. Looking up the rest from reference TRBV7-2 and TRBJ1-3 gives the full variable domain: GAGVSQSPSNKVTEKGKDVELRCDPISGHTALYWYRQSLGQGLEFLIYFQGNSAPDKSGLPSDRFSAERTGGSVSTLTIQRTQQEDSAVYLCASSLRQGLIGNTIYFGEGSWLTVV.